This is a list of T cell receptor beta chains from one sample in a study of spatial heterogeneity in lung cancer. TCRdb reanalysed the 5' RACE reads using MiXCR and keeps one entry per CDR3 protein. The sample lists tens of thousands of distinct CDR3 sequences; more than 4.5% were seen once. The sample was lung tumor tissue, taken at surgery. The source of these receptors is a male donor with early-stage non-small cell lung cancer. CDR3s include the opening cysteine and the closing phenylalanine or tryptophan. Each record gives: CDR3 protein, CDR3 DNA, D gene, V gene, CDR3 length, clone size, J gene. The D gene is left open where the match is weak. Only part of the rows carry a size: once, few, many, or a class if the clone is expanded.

CDR3aa: CASSYGQLDEKLFF; CDR3nt: TGTGCCAGCAGTTACGGGCAACTGGATGAAAAACTGTTTTTT; d_gene: NA; v_gene: TRBV6-5; len: 14; abundance: few; j_gene: TRBJ1-4
CDR3aa: CASSSRTSGIGEQYF; CDR3nt: TGTGCCAGCAGTTCTCGGACTAGCGGGATCGGTGAGCAGTACTTC; d_gene: TRBD2; v_gene: TRBV28; len: 15; abundance: medium-sized; j_gene: TRBJ2-7
CDR3aa: CASSQGQPNFKNIQYF; CDR3nt: TGCGCCAGCAGCCAAGGACAGCCCAATTTCAAAAACATTCAGTACTTC; d_gene: NA; v_gene: TRBV5-1; len: 16; abundance: many; j_gene: TRBJ2-4
CDR3aa: CASRTGQGDTEAFF; CDR3nt: TGTGCCAGCAGAACTGGACAGGGGGACACTGAAGCTTTCTTT; d_gene: TRBD1; v_gene: TRBV7-9; len: 14; abundance: many; j_gene: TRBJ1-1
CDR3aa: CSFLKLGPTNQPQHF; CDR3nt: TGCAGTTTTTTAAAGTTGGGACCAACTAATCAGCCCCAGCATTTT; d_gene: NA; v_gene: TRBV20-1; len: 15; abundance: NA; j_gene: TRBJ1-5
CDR3aa: CASSFSRGHGNTIYF; CDR3nt: TGTGCCAGCAGCTTCTCCAGGGGGCACGGAAACACCATATATTTT; d_gene: TRBD1; v_gene: TRBV11-2; len: 15; abundance: many; j_gene: TRBJ1-3
CDR3aa: CASSFQGGASEAFF; CDR3nt: TGTGCCAGCAGCTTTCAGGGGGGCGCTTCTGAAGCTTTCTTT; d_gene: TRBD1; v_gene: TRBV28; len: 14; abundance: many; j_gene: TRBJ1-1
CDR3aa: CASKATGFTGSNQPQHF; CDR3nt: TGTGCCAGCAAAGCGACAGGATTCACTGGTAGCAATCAGCCCCAGCATTTT; d_gene: NA; v_gene: TRBV7-8; len: 17; abundance: many; j_gene: TRBJ1-5
CDR3aa: CASTGGTARNQPQHF; CDR3nt: TGTGCCAGTACCGGTGGGACGGCCCGCAATCAGCCCCAGCATTTT; d_gene: NA; v_gene: TRBV19; len: 15; abundance: many; j_gene: TRBJ1-5
CDR3aa: CSASKLDNTDTQYF; CDR3nt: TGCAGTGCTAGTAAGCTAGACAACACAGATACGCAGTATTTT; d_gene: NA; v_gene: TRBV20-1; len: 14; abundance: many; j_gene: TRBJ2-3
CDR3aa: CASSSFGGYEQYF; CDR3nt: TGTGCCAGCAGCTCTTTTGGGGGGTACGAGCAGTACTTC; d_gene: NA; v_gene: TRBV7-3; len: 13; abundance: many; j_gene: TRBJ2-7
CDR3aa: CASRFDRGETQYF; CDR3nt: TGTGCCAGCAGGTTCGACAGGGGAGAGACCCAGTACTTC; d_gene: TRBD1; v_gene: TRBV7-2; len: 13; abundance: few; j_gene: TRBJ2-5
CDR3aa: CASNYQGSTEAFF; CDR3nt: TGTGCCAGCAATTACCAGGGGAGCACTGAAGCTTTCTTT; d_gene: NA; v_gene: TRBV6-2/TRBV6-3; len: 13; abundance: many; j_gene: TRBJ1-1
CDR3aa: CASSYGLRDTQYF; CDR3nt: TGTGCCAGCAGTTACGGGCTTCGAGATACGCAGTATTTT; d_gene: NA; v_gene: TRBV6-5; len: 13; abundance: many; j_gene: TRBJ2-3
CDR3aa: CASSPQGRDQPQHF; CDR3nt: TGTGCCAGCAGCCCACAGGGGAGGGATCAGCCCCAGCATTTT; d_gene: TRBD1; v_gene: TRBV5-5; len: 14; abundance: NA; j_gene: TRBJ1-5
CDR3aa: CASSQEGRGGSNEQFF; CDR3nt: TGTGCCAGCAGCCAAGAGGGACGGGGGGGTTCCAATGAGCAGTTCTTC; d_gene: TRBD2; v_gene: TRBV4-2; len: 16; abundance: medium-sized; j_gene: TRBJ2-1
CDR3aa: CSASPLDYRTNTQYF; CDR3nt: TGCAGTGCTAGTCCCCTAGACTACCGCACAAATACGCAGTATTTT; d_gene: NA; v_gene: TRBV20-1; len: 15; abundance: many; j_gene: TRBJ2-3
CDR3aa: CASSSPGSVGYEQYF; CDR3nt: TGTGCCAGCAGTTCCCCGGGTTCCGTAGGCTACGAGCAGTACTTC; d_gene: NA; v_gene: TRBV28; len: 15; abundance: few; j_gene: TRBJ2-7
CDR3aa: CASSLTASGSGNEQFF; CDR3nt: TGTGCCAGCAGCTTGACGGCTAGCGGGAGTGGGAATGAGCAGTTCTTC; d_gene: TRBD2; v_gene: TRBV7-9; len: 16; abundance: medium-sized; j_gene: TRBJ2-1
CDR3aa: CASSLAQRADTQYF; CDR3nt: TGTGCCAGCAGCTTGGCCCAGAGAGCAGATACGCAGTATTTT; d_gene: NA; v_gene: TRBV5-4; len: 14; abundance: NA; j_gene: TRBJ2-3
CDR3aa: CASSAPGRGFTEAFF; CDR3nt: TGTGCCAGCAGCGCGCCTGGCAGGGGATTCACTGAAGCTTTCTTT; d_gene: NA; v_gene: TRBV6-2/TRBV6-3; len: 15; abundance: many; j_gene: TRBJ1-1
CDR3aa: CASTTKGKTQYF; CDR3nt: TGTGCCAGCACCACTAAAGGAAAGACCCAGTACTTC; d_gene: NA; v_gene: TRBV28; len: 12; abundance: NA; j_gene: TRBJ2-5
CDR3aa: CSARAPHRRYTF; CDR3nt: TGCAGTGCTAGAGCCCCCCATAGGCGGTACACCTTC; d_gene: NA; v_gene: TRBV20-1; len: 12; abundance: many; j_gene: TRBJ1-2
CDR3aa: CSATGQGKSEQFF; CDR3nt: TGCAGTGCCACAGGACAGGGGAAGAGTGAGCAGTTCTTC; d_gene: TRBD1; v_gene: TRBV20-1; len: 13; abundance: many; j_gene: TRBJ2-1
CDR3aa: CSASAGGFGTDTQYF; CDR3nt: TGCAGTGCTAGCGCAGGGGGCTTTGGAACAGATACGCAGTATTTT; d_gene: TRBD1; v_gene: TRBV20-1; len: 15; abundance: many; j_gene: TRBJ2-3
CDR3aa: CASKNSNQPQHF; CDR3nt: TGTGCCAGCAAGAATAGCAATCAGCCCCAGCATTTT; d_gene: NA; v_gene: TRBV27; len: 12; abundance: many; j_gene: TRBJ1-5
CDR3aa: CASSRGLAGTDTQYF; CDR3nt: TGTGCCAGCAGTAGGGGACTAGCTGGGACAGATACGCAGTATTTT; d_gene: TRBD2; v_gene: TRBV12-3/TRBV12-4; len: 15; abundance: many; j_gene: TRBJ2-3
CDR3aa: CASSWRSGGGLTSDTQYF; CDR3nt: TGTGCCAGCAGCTGGAGGAGCGGGGGCGGCTTAACCTCAGATACGCAGTATTTT; d_gene: TRBD2; v_gene: TRBV7-2; len: 18; abundance: many; j_gene: TRBJ2-3
CDR3aa: CASSWQSYEQYF; CDR3nt: TGTGCCAGCAGCTGGCAGTCCTACGAGCAGTACTTC; d_gene: NA; v_gene: TRBV7-9; len: 12; abundance: many; j_gene: TRBJ2-7
CDR3aa: CASSHLRMAYNEQFF; CDR3nt: TGTGCCAGCAGCCATTTAAGGATGGCCTACAATGAGCAGTTCTTC; d_gene: NA; v_gene: TRBV7-2; len: 15; abundance: many; j_gene: TRBJ2-1
CDR3aa: CANPAGRSPDTQYF; CDR3nt: TGCGCCAACCCAGCGGGGCGTTCCCCAGATACGCAGTATTTT; d_gene: TRBD2; v_gene: TRBV23-1; len: 14; abundance: many; j_gene: TRBJ2-3
CDR3aa: CASSQGHEKLFF; CDR3nt: TGCGCCAGCAGCCAAGGCCATGAAAAACTGTTTTTT; d_gene: NA; v_gene: TRBV4-3; len: 12; abundance: many; j_gene: TRBJ1-4
CDR3aa: CASSEAQGRISPLHF; CDR3nt: TGTGCCAGCAGTGAAGCGCAGGGAAGGATTTCACCCCTCCACTTT; d_gene: NA; v_gene: TRBV6-1; len: 15; abundance: NA; j_gene: TRBJ1-6
CDR3aa: CASSPPRTTNEKLFF; CDR3nt: TGTGCCAGCTCACCACCCCGGACAACTAATGAAAAACTGTTTTTT; d_gene: NA; v_gene: TRBV18; len: 15; abundance: many; j_gene: TRBJ1-4
CDR3aa: CASSYGAGGYGYTF; CDR3nt: TGTGCCAGCAGTTATGGGGCAGGGGGCTATGGCTACACCTTC; d_gene: TRBD1; v_gene: TRBV6-5; len: 14; abundance: many; j_gene: TRBJ1-2
CDR3aa: CASSLVAGVRFF; CDR3nt: TGTGCCAGCAGCTTAGTTGCGGGCGTGAGATTCTTT; d_gene: NA; v_gene: TRBV7-9; len: 12; abundance: many; j_gene: TRBJ1-1
CDR3aa: CASSHKGNRAYEQYF; CDR3nt: TGCGCCAGCAGCCATAAGGGGAACAGGGCCTACGAGCAGTACTTC; d_gene: NA; v_gene: TRBV4-3; len: 15; abundance: many; j_gene: TRBJ2-7
CDR3aa: CASSLGQVEKLFF; CDR3nt: TGTGCCAGCAGCTTAGGACAAGTGGAAAAACTGTTTTTT; d_gene: NA; v_gene: TRBV5-5; len: 13; abundance: many; j_gene: TRBJ1-4
CDR3aa: CSALGTVFKETQYF; CDR3nt: TGCAGTGCCCTGGGGACAGTGTTCAAAGAGACCCAGTACTTC; d_gene: TRBD1; v_gene: TRBV20-1; len: 14; abundance: many; j_gene: TRBJ2-5
CDR3aa: CASSLLLGDYEQYF; CDR3nt: TGTGCCAGCAGCCTTTTATTGGGGGACTACGAGCAGTACTTC; d_gene: NA; v_gene: TRBV6-1; len: 14; abundance: few; j_gene: TRBJ2-7
CDR3aa: CASSQRIAGAYEQYF; CDR3nt: TGTGCCAGCAGTCAAAGGATAGCGGGGGCCTACGAGCAGTACTTC; d_gene: TRBD2; v_gene: TRBV27; len: 15; abundance: many; j_gene: TRBJ2-7
CDR3aa: CASSLDWGAGNTIYF; CDR3nt: TGTGCCAGCAGCTTAGATTGGGGCGCGGGAAACACCATATATTTT; d_gene: NA; v_gene: TRBV7-9; len: 15; abundance: NA; j_gene: TRBJ1-3
CDR3aa: CASSWGLGAKNIQYF; CDR3nt: TGTGCCAGCAGCTGGGGGTTAGGAGCCAAAAACATTCAGTACTTC; d_gene: NA; v_gene: TRBV7-9; len: 15; abundance: medium-sized; j_gene: TRBJ2-4
CDR3aa: CATSDSGTGGRGRTDTQYF; CDR3nt: TGTGCCACCAGTGATTCCGGGACAGGGGGACGGGGGAGGACAGATACGCAGTATTTT; d_gene: TRBD1; v_gene: TRBV24-1; len: 19; abundance: many; j_gene: TRBJ2-3
CDR3aa: CASTKGLADAGELFF; CDR3nt: TGTGCCAGCACCAAAGGACTAGCGGACGCCGGGGAGCTGTTTTTT; d_gene: TRBD2; v_gene: TRBV6-2/TRBV6-3; len: 15; abundance: many; j_gene: TRBJ2-2